This T cell receptor beta chain came from a study of monozygotic twins with inflammatory bowel disease. Study conclusions and caveats: Findings did not support one strong IBD-associated signal or clonotype.

TCRdb reprocessed the 5' RACE reads; each CDR3 protein has one entry and no DNA is given. Its table records approximately 300,000 distinct CDR3 sequences. The length of the CDR3 is 19 residues. CDR1 is LGHDT, CDR2 YNNKEL, per germline (reference sequence). A word on this clonotype: The antigen is undetermined.

The gene calls are TRBV3-1 and TRBJ1-5; the TCRdb call, TRBD1, lacks DNA for checking. Sequencing input: blood. The sequence was collected from a human donor with ulcerative colitis or Crohn's disease, or a healthy co-twin of an affected twin (not recorded which). Here the CDR3 reads CASSQEGGAPRGSNQPQHF.